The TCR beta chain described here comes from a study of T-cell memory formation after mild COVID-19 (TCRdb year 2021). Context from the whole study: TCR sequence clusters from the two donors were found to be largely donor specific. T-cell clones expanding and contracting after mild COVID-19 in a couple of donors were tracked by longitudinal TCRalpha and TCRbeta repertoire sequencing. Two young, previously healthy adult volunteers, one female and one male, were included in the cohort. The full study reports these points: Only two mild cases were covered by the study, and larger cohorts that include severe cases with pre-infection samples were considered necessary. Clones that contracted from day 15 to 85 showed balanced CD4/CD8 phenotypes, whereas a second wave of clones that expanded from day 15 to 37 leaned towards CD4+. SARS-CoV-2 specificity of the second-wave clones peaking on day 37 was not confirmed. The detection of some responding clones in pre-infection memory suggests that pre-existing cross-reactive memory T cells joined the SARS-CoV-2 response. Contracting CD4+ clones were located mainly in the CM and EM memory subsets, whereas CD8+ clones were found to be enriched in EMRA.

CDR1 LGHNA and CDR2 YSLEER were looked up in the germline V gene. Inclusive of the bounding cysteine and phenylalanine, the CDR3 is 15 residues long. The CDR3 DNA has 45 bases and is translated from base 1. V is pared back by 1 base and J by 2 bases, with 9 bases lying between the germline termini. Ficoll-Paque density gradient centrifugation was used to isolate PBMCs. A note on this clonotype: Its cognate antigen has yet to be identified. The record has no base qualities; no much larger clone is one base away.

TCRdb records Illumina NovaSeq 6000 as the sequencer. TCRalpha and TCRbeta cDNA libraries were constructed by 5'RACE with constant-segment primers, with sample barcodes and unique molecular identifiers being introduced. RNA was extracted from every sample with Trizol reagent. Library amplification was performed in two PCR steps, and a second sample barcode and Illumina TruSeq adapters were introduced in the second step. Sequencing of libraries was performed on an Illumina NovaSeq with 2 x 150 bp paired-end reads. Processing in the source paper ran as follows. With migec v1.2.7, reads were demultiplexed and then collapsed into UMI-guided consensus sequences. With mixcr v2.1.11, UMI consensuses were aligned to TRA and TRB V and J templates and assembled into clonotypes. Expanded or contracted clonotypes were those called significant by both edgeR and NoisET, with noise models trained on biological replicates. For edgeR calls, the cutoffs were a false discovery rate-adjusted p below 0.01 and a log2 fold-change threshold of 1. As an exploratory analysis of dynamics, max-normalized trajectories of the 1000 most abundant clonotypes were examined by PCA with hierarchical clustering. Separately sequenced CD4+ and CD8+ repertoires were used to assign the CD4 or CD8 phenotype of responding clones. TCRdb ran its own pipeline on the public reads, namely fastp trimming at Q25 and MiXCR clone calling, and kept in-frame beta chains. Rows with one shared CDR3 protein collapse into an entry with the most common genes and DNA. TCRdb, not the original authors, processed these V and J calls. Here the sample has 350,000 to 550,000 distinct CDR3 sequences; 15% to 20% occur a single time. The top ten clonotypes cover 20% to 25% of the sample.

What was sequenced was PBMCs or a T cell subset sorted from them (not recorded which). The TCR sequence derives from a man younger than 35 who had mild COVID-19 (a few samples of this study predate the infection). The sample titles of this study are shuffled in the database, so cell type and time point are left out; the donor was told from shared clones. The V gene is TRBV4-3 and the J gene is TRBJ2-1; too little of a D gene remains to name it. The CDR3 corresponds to CASSQVDETYNEQFF. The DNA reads TGCGCCAGCAGCCAAGTGGACGAAACCTACAATGAGCAGTTCTTC.